The 3 T cell receptor beta chains below were found in one sample sequenced in a study of blood T cells in healthy people across ages (dated by TCRdb to between 2015 and 2017). Library prep was done by 5' RACE. Sequencing was carried out with an Illumina HiSeq 2500. A second about 7 to 11 cycle PCR used a sample-barcoded 5' primer and a J-beta primer mix. TCRdb reanalyzed the raw reads on its own, using fastp at Q25 for trimming and MiXCR for clone calling, and kept in-frame beta chains. Records with the same CDR3 protein are collapsed into one entry carrying the most frequent genes and DNA. In this sample the table shows roughly 1 million distinct CDR3 sequences, less than 25% of which occur a single time. The ten top clones hold approximately 0.71% of the sample. The data were also submitted as part of a second study, on T cells of mothers and their children.

Specimen: blood. These receptors came from a girl aged 2-15 years in good health.

This sequence joins TRBV5-1 and TRBJ2-5; 9 nucleotides match TRBD2. Trimming removed 0 bases from V and 2 bases from J; junction bases left unmatched: 5. The CDR3 totals 16 residues. Germline loops: CDR1 SGHRS, CDR2 YFSETQ. The CDR3 protein is CASSLELAGIQETQYF. In nucleotides, the CDR3 is TGCGCCAGCAGCTTGGAACTAGCGGGTATACAAGAGACCCAGTACTTC.

The chain couples TRBV12-3 or TRBV12-4 to TRBJ1-1; TRBD1 matches at 7 bases. The CDR3 spans 15 residues. The junction had 13 bases not matched to a gene; V was cut back by 5 bases and J by 7 bases. The CDR3, as DNA: TGTGCCAGCAGTGGGGGGGGACAGTTCAGTTATGAAGCTTTCTTT. Its protein product is CASSGGGQFSYEAFF.

This chain links TRBV4-3 with TRBJ1-4, with D maybe TRBD1 (6 bases). Trimming cost V 1 base and J 7 bases, with 13 bases left between them. CDR3 length: 15 residues. In germline, CDR1 is LGHNA, CDR2 YSLEER. CDR3 nucleotide sequence: TGCGCCAGCAGCCAAGCTTGGGGGGCGGGTGAAAAACTGTTTTTT. Residues: CASSQAWGAGEKLFF.